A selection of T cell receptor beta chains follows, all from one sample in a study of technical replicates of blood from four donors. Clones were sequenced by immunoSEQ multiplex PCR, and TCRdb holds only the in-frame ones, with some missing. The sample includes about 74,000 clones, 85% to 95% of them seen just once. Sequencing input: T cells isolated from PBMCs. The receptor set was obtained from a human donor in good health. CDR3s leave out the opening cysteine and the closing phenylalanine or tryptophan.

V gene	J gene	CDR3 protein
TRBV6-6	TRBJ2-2	AVQGAGGELF
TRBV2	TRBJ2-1	ASSERPSGGFDEQF
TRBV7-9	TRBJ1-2	ASSLWQGALL
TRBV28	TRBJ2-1	ASWTRPGEQF
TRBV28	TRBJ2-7	ASTAGTGGEQY
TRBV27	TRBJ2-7	ASSSGTPYEQY
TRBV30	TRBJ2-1	ASGGALYNEQF
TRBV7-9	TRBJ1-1	ASSFIGGTEAF
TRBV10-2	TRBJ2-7	ASSPFYEQY
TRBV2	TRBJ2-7	ASIGDRVTYEQY
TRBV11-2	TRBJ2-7	ASNWRSVSSYEQY
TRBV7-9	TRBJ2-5	ASSPGGGQGEKAQY
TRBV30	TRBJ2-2	AWNPGQGSTGELF
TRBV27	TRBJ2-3	ASSLAVWDTTDTQY
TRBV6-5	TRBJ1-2	ASSSDPGQSYGYT
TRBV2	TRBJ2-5	ASSAGHLETQY
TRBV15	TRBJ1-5	ATSDGQGRNQPQH
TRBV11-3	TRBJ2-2	ASSSYRGSNTGELF
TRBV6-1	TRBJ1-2	ASRQPLLANYGYT
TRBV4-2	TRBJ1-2	ASSQDAQGAGYGYT
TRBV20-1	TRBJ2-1	SASLRQF
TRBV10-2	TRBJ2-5	ASNRDIIQETQY